The clone carrying this TCR beta chain was seen more than once but under ten times. Its antigen is not identified. Samples had at least 7 million PBMCs isolated from them. This sample stems from a study of blood T cells in healthy people across ages. Together with a sample-barcoded 5' primer, a J-beta primer mix was included in a second PCR lasting about 6 to 11 cycles. TCRdb fed the 5' RACE reads into MiXCR, producing one record per CDR3 protein. The sample consists of 700,000 to 850,000 distinct CDR3 sequences, 30% to 45% of them appearing once. Study conclusions and caveats: Diversity of TCR beta per million T cells declined in a roughly linear way with age.

The sample was blood. This TCR derives from a young man in good health.

The CDR3 region is CASSLDRGSTNEKLFF. CDR3 DNA sequence: TGCGCCAGCAGCTTGGACAGGGGGAGCACTAATGAAAAACTGTTTTTT. The V gene is TRBV5-1, the J gene TRBJ1-4; 8 bases are shared with TRBD1. The CDR3 contains 16 residues. V was clipped by 0 bases and J by 2 bases; unmatched bases: 3. From germline, CDR1 is SGHRS and CDR2 YFSETQ.